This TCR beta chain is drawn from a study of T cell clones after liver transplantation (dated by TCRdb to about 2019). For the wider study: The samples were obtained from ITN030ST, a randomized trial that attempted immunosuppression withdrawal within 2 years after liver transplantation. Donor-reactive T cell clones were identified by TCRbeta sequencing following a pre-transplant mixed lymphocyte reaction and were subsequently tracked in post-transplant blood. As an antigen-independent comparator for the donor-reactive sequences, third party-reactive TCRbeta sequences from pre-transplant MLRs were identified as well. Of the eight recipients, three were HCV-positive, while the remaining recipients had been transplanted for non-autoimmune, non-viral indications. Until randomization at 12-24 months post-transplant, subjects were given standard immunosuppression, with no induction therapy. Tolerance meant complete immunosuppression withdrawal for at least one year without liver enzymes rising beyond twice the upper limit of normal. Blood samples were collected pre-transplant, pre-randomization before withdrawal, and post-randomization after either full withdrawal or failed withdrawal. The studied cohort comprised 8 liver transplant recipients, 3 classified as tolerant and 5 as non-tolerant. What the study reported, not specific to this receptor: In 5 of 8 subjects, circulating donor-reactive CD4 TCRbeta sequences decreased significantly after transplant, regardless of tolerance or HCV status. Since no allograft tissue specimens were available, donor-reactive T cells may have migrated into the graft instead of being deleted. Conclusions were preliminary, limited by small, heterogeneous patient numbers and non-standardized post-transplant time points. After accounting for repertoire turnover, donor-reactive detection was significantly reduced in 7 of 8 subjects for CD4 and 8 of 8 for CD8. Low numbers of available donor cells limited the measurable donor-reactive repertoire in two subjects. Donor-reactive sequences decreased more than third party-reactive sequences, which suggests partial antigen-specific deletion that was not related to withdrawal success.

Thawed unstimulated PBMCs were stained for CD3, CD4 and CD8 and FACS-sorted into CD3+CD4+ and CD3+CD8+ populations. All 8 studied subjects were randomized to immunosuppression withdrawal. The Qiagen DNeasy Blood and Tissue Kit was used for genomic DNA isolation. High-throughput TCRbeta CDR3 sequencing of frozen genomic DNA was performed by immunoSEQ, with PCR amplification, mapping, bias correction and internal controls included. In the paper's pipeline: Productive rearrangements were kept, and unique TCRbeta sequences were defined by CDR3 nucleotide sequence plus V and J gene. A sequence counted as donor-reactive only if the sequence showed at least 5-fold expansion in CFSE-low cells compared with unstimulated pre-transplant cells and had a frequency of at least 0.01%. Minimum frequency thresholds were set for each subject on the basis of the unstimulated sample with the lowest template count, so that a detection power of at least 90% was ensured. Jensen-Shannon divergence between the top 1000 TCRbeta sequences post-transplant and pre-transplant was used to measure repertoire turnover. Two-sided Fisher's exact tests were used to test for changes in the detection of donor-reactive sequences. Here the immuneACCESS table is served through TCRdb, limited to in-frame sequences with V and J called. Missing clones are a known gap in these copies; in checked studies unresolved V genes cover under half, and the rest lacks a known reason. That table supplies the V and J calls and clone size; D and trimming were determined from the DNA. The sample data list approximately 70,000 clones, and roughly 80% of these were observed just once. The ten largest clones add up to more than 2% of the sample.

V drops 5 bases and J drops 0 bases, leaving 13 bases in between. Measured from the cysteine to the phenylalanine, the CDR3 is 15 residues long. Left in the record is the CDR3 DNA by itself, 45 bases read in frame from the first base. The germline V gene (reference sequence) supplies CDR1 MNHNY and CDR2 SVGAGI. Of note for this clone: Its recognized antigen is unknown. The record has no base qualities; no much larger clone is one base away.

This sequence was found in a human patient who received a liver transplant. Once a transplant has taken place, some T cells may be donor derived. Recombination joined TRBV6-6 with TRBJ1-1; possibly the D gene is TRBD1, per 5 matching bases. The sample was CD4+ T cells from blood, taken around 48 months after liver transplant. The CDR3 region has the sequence CASSTPGGLNTEAFF. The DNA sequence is TGTGCCAGCAGTACCCCGGGGGGATTGAACACTGAAGCTTTCTTT.